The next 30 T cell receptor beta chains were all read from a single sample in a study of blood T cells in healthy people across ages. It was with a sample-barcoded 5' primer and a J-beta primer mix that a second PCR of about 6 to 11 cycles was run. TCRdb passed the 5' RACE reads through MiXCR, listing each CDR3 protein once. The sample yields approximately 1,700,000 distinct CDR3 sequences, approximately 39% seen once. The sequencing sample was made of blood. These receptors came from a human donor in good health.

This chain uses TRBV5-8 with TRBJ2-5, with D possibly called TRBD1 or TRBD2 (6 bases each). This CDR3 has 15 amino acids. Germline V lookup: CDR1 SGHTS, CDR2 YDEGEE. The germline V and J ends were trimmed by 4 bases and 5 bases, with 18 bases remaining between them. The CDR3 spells CASSRGGGLRETQYF. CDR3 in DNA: TGTGCCAGCAGCCGTGGAGGGGGTTTGAGGGAGACCCAGTACTTC.

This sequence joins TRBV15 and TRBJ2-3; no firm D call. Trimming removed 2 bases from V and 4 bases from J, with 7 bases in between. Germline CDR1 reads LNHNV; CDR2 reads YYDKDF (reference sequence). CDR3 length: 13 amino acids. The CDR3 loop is CATSRIRSDTQYF. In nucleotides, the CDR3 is TGTGCCACCAGCAGAATCCGATCAGATACGCAGTATTTT.

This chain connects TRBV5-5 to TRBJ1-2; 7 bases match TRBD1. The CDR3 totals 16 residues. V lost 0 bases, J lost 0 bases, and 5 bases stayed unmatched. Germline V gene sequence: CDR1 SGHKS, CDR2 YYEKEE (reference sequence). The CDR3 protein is CASSLVGTAANYGYTF. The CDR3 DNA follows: TGTGCCAGCAGCTTGGTCGGGACAGCGGCTAACTATGGCTACACCTTC.

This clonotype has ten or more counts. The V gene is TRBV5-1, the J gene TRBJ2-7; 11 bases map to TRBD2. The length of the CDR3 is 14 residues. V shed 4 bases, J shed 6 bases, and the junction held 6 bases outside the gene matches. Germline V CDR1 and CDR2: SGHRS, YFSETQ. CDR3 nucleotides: TGCGCCAGCAGCATAGCGGGGGGGCTCGTCGAGCAGTACTTC. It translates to CASSIAGGLVEQYF.

CDR3 protein: CASSLLSRWDEQFF. In DNA, the CDR3 is TGTGCCAGCAGCCTTCTAAGTAGATGGGATGAGCAGTTCTTC. The V gene is TRBV7-8, the J gene TRBJ2-1; D remains ambiguous. Germline-derived CDR1 and CDR2 are SGHVS and FQNEAQ. V was pared by 5 bases and J by 8 bases, with 16 bases between. The CDR3 covers 14 residues.

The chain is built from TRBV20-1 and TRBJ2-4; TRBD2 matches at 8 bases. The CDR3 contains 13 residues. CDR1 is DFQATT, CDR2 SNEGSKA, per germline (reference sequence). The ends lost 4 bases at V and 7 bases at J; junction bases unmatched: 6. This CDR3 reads CSANRAGENIQYF. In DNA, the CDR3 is TGCAGTGCTAATAGAGCGGGGGAGAACATTCAGTACTTC.

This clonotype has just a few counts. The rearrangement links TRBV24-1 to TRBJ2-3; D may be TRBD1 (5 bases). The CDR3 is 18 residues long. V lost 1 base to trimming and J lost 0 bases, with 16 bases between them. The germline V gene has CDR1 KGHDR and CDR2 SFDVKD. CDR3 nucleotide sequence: TGTGCCACCAGTGATTTTTTGGCAGGGTTGAGGAGCACAGATACGCAGTATTTT. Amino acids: CATSDFLAGLRSTDTQYF.

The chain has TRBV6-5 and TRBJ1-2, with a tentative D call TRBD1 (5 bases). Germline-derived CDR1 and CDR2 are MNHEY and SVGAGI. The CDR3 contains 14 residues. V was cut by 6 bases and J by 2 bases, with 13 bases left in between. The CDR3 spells CASRLTDSNYGYTF. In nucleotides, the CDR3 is TGTGCCAGCAGATTGACTGACAGCAACTATGGCTACACCTTC.

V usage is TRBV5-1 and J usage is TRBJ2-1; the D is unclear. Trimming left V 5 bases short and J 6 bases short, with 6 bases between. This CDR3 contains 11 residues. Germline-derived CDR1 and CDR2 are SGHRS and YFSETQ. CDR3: CASRGSNEQFF. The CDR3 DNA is TGCGCCAGCAGGGGAAGCAATGAGCAGTTCTTC.

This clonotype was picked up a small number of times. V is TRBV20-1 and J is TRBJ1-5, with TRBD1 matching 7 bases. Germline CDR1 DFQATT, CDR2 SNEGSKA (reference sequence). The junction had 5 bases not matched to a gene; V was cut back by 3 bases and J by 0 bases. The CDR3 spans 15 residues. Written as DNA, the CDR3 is TGCAGTGCTAGGAGTCCAGGGGGTAGCAATCAGCCCCAGCATTTT. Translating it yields CSARSPGGSNQPQHF.

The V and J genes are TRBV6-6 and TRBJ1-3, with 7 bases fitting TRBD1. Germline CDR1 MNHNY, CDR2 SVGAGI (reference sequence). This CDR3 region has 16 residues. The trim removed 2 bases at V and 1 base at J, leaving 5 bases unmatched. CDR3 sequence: CASSYQGGGSGNTIYF. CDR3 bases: TGTGCCAGCAGTTACCAGGGGGGGGGATCTGGAAACACCATATATTTT.

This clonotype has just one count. CDR3 protein: CASSPRGNADQPQHF. The CDR3 region has the DNA TGTGCCAGCTCACCACGAGGGAACGCGGATCAGCCCCAGCATTTT. The chain employs TRBV18 and TRBJ1-5; D not resolved. The germline V and J ends were trimmed by 1 base and 5 bases, with 12 bases remaining between them. The length of the CDR3 is 15 residues. Germline V lookup: CDR1 KGHSH, CDR2 LQKENI. Complete variable domain (other parts from reference TRBV18 and TRBJ1-5): NAGVMQNPRHLVRRRGQEARLRCSPMKGHSHVYWYRQLPEEGLKFMVYLQKENIIDESGMPKERFSAEFPKEGPSILRIQQVVRGDSAAYFCASSPRGNADQPQHFGDGTRLSIL.

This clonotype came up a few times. The CDR3 DNA is TGTGCCAGCAGCTGCCTGACAGGGGAGAATGGCTACACCTTC. Protein: CASSCLTGENGYTF. The chain joins TRBV5-7 to TRBJ1-2; 8 nucleotides align to TRBD1. TRBV5-7 is an ORF, and what it does is uncertain. Unmatched junction bases numbered 7, after V lost 3 bases and J lost 6 bases. The CDR3 spans 14 residues.

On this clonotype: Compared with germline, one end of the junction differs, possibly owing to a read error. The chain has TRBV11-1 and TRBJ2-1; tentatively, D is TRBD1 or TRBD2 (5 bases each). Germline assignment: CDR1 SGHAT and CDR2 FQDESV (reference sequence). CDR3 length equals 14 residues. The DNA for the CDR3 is TGTGTCAGCAGCACTACCGCTGAGGGGAATGAGCAGTTCTTC. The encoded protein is CVSSTTAEGNEQFF.

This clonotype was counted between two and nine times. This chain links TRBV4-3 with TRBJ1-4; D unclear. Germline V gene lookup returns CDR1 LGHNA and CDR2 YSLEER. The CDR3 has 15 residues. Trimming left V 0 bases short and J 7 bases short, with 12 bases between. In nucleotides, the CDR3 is TGCGCCAGCAGCCAAGAATTCGTGTTGGGTGAAAAACTGTTTTTT. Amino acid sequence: CASSQEFVLGEKLFF.

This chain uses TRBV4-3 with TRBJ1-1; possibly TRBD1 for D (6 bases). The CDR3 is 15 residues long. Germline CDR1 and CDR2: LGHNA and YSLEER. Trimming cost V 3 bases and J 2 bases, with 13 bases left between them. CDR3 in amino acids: CASSHTKDSNTEAFF. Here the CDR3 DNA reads TGCGCCAGCAGCCATACCAAGGACAGCAACACTGAAGCTTTCTTT.

The CDR3 sequence: CASSVFQGEVDTEAFF. DNA for the CDR3: TGTGCCAGCAGCGTATTTCAGGGGGAGGTGGACACTGAAGCTTTCTTT. The gene calls are TRBV9 and TRBJ1-1; 7 bases line up with TRBD1. The V and J ends lost 1 base and 3 bases, in that order; junction bases with no gene match: 9. Per the germline V gene, CDR1 is SGDLS and CDR2 is YYNGEE. CDR3 length: 16 residues. The variable domain in full, with the rest retrieved from reference TRBV9 and TRBJ1-1, is DSGVTQTPKHLITATGQRVTLRCSPRSGDLSVYWYQQSLDQGLQFLIQYYNGEERAKGNILERFSAQQFPDLHSELNLSSLELGDSALYFCASSVFQGEVDTEAFFGQGTRLTVV.

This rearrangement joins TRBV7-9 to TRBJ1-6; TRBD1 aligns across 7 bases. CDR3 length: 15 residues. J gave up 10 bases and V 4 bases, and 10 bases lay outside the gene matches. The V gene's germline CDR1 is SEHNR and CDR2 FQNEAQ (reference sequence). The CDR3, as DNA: TGTGCCAGCAGCTCTAGGACAGGCGTTGAGTCACCCCTCCACTTT. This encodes CASSSRTGVESPLHF.

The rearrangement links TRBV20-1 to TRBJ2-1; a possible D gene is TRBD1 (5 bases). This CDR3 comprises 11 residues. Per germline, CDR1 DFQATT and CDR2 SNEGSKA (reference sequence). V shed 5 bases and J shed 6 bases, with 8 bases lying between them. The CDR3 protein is CSAYRFNEQFF. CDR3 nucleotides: TGCAGTGCTTACAGGTTCAATGAGCAGTTCTTC.

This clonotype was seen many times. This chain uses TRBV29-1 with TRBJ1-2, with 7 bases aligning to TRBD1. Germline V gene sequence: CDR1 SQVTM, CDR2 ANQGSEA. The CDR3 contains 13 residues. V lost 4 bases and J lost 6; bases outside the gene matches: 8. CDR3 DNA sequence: TGCAGCGTTGTTTTGAGACAGGGCCATGGCTACACCTTC. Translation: CSVVLRQGHGYTF. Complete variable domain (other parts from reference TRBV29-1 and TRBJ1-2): SAVISQKPSRDICQRGTSLTIQCQVDSQVTMMFWYRQQPGQSLTLIATANQGSEATYESGFVIDKFPISRPNLTFSTLTVSNMSPEDSSIYLCSVVLRQGHGYTFGSGTRLTVV.

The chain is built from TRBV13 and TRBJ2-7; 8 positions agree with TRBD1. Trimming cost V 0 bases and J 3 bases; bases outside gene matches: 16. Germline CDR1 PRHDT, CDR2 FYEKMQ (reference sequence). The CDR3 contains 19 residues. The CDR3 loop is CASSLGLGPQGVQSYEQYF. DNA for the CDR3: TGTGCCAGCAGCTTAGGGCTAGGTCCACAGGGGGTGCAGAGCTACGAGCAGTACTTC.

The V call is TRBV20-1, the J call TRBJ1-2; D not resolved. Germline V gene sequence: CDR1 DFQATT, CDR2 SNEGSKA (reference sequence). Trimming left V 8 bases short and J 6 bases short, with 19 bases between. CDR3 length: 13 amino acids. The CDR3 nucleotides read TGCAGTCCCGAGGGCCCCCCTATGGATGGCTACACCTTC. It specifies CSPEGPPMDGYTF.

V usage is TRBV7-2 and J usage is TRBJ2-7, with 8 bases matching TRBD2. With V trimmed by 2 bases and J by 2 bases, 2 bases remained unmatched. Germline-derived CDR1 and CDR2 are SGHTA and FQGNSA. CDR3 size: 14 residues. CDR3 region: CASSLFGGAYEQYF. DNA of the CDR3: TGTGCCAGCAGCTTATTCGGGGGGGCCTACGAGCAGTACTTC.

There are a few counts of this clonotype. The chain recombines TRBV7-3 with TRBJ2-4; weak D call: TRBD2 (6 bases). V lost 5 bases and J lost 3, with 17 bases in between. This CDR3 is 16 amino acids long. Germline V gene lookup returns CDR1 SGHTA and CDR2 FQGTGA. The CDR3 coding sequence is TGTGCCAGCAGCCGAGATGCTCGGGGGAGCAAAAACATTCAGTACTTC. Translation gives CASSRDARGSKNIQYF.

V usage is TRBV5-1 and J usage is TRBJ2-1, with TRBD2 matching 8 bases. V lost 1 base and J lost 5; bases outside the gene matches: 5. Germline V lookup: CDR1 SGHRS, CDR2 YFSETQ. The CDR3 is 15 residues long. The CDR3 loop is CASSLRGGEDNEQFF. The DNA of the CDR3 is TGCGCCAGCAGCTTGCGGGGGGGAGAGGACAATGAGCAGTTCTTC.

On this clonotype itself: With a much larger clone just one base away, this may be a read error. The CDR3 region has the DNA TGTGCCAGCAGCCAAGAAGGGGAAGCTTTCTTT. Protein: CASSQEGEAFF. V is TRBV3-1 and J is TRBJ1-1; D gene uncertain. Trimming cost V 0 bases and J 8 bases, with 4 bases left between them. The CDR3 length is 11 residues. Germline CDR1 and CDR2: LGHDT and YNNKEL (reference sequence).

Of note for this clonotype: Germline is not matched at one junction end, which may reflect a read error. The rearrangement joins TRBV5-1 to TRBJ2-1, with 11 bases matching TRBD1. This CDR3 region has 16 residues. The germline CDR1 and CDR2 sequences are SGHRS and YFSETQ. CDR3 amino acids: CASSRTGRTGGDEQFF. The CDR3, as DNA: TGCGCCAGCAGCCGCACTGGCCGGACAGGGGGCGATGAACAGTTCTTC.

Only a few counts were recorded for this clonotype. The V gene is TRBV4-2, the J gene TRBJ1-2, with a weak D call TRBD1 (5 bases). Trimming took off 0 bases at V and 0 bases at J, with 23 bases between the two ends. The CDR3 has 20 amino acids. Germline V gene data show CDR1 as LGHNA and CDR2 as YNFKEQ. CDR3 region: CASSQDPAAPGGITNYGYTF. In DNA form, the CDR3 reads TGTGCCAGCAGCCAAGACCCGGCGGCCCCGGGGGGTATAACTAACTATGGCTACACCTTC.

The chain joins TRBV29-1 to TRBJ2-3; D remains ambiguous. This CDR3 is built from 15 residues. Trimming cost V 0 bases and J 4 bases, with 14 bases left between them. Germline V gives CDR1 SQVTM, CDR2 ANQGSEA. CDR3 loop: CSVEDPLVSADTQYF. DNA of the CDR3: TGCAGCGTTGAAGATCCCCTAGTATCCGCAGATACGCAGTATTTT.

CDR3 protein: CASSPGQGRWGNQPQHF. CDR3 bases: TGTGCCAGCAGCCCGGGACAGGGGAGATGGGGCAATCAGCCCCAGCATTTT. This chain joins TRBV7-9 and TRBJ1-5; 10 bases are shared with TRBD1. V was clipped by 5 bases and J by 2 bases; unmatched bases: 9. CDR1 and CDR2 from the germline V gene are SEHNR and FQNEAQ (reference sequence). The CDR3 extends over 17 amino acids.